This TCR beta chain came from a study of CD8 T cells in ankylosing spondylitis. Study outcomes and limitations: In ankylosing spondylitis patients, matched synovial fluid reportedly showed significant enrichment of disease-linked clones.

Trimming cost V 1 base and J 6 bases; bases outside gene matches: 2. Per germline, CDR1 SGHTA and CDR2 FQGNSA. The CDR3 has 13 residues. This clonotype has only a few counts. Antigen: not known. It was by quantitative 5'-RACE with molecular barcodes that TCR beta libraries were made. TCRdb reprocessed the 5' RACE reads with MiXCR, giving one entry per CDR3 protein. The data show around 300,000 distinct CDR3 sequences, roughly 14% seen once. The source of this sequence is a male donor with ankylosing spondylitis or in good health (not recorded which). This chain links TRBV7-2 with TRBJ2-5; 7 positions match TRBD2. Sequenced sample: blood, either unsorted or a sorted T cell fraction (not recorded which). The CDR3 here is CASSLGDYQTQYF. Here the CDR3 DNA reads TGTGCCAGCAGCTTAGGGGACTATCAGACCCAGTACTTC.